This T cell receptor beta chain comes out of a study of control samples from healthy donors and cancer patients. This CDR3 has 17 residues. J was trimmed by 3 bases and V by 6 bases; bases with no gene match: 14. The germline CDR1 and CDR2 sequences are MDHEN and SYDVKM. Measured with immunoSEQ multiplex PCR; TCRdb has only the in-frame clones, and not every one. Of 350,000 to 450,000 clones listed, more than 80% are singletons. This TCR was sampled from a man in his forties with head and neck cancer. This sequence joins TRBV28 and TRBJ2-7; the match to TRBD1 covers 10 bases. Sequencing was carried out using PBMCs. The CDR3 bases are TGTGCCAGCAGGGCCGCCGGGACAGGGGAGAAAGGCTACGAGCAGTACTTC. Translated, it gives CASRAAGTGEKGYEQYF. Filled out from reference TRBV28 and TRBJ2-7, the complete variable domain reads DVKVTQSSRYLVKRTGEKVFLECVQDMDHENMFWYRQDPGLGLRLIYFSYDVKMKEKGDIPEGYSVSREKKERFSLILESASTNQTSMYLCASRAAGTGEKGYEQYFGPGTRLTVT.